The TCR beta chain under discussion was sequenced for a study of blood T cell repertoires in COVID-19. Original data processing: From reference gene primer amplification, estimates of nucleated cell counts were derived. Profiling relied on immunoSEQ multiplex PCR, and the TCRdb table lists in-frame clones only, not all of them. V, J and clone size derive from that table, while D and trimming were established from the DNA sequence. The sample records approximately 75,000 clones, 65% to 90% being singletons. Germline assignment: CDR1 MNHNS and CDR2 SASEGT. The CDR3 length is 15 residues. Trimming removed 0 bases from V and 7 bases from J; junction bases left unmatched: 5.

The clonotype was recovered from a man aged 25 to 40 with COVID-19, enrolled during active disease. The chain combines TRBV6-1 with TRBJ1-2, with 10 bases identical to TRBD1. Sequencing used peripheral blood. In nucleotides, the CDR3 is TGTGCCAGCAGTGAAGCCGGACAGGGGGTTGGTGGCTACACCTTC. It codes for CASSEAGQGVGGYTF.